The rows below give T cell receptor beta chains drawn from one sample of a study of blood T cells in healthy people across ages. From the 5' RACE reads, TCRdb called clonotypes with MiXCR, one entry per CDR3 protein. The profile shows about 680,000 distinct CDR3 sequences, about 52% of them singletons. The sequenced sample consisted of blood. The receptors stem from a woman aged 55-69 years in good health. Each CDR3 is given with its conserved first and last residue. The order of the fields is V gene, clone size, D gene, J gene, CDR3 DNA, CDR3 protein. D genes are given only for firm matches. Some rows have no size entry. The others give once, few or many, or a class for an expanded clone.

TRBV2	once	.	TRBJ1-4	TGTGCCATCCATGGGGTCTCCGATAATGAAAAACTGTTTTTT	CAIHGVSDNEKLFF
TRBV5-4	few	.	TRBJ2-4	TGTGCCAGCAGCAAGAGTTCACAGGGATTAGCCAAAAACATTCAGTACTTC	CASSKSSQGLAKNIQYF
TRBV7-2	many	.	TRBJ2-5	TGTGCCAGCAGTTTCCGGGGGGAGACCCAGTACTTC	CASSFRGETQYF
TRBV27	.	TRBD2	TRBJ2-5	TGTGCCAGCAGTTTAATAGGGACTAGCGGGACCTCCCAAGAGACCCAGTACTTC	CASSLIGTSGTSQETQYF
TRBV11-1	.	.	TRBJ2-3	TGTGCCAGCAGCTTAAGATGGATTGGCACAGATACGCAGTATTTT	CASSLRWIGTDTQYF
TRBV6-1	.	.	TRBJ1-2	TGTGCCAGCAGTGAAGACGGTAGCGACTATGGCTACACCTTC	CASSEDGSDYGYTF
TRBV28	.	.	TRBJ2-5	TGTGCCAGCAGGAGAATGCAGGGGGCGCGGGGGGAGACCCAGTACTTC	CASRRMQGARGETQYF
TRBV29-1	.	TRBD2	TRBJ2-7	TGCAGCGTGGCCCCTGTGACTAGCGTCTCCTACGAGCAGTACTTC	CSVAPVTSVSYEQYF
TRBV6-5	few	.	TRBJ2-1	TGTGCCAGCAGTTACCGGGAGAATGAGCAGTTCTTC	CASSYRENEQFF
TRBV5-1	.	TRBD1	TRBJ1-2	TGCGCCAGCAGCACGGACAGGGTGTATGGCTACACCTTC	CASSTDRVYGYTF
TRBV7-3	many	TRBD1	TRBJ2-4	TGTGCCAGCAGCTTAGGGGGACAGGGGGCGCCGCTAGCCAAAAACATTCAGTACTTC	CASSLGGQGAPLAKNIQYF
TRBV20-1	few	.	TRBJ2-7	TGCAGTGCTAGAAAAGACTACGAGCAGTACTTC	CSARKDYEQYF
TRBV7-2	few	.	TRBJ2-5	TGTGCCAGCAGCTTTGTCAGAGAAGAGACCCAGTACTTC	CASSFVREETQYF
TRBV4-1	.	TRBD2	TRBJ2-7	TGCGCCAGCAGCCAAGATTTCCTAGCGGGAGTACGGGAGCAGTACTTC	CASSQDFLAGVREQYF
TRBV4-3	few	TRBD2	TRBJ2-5	TGCGCCAGCAGCCAAGATAGCGGGACGCGAAAAGAGACCCAGTACTTC	CASSQDSGTRKETQYF
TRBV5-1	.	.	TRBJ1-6	TGCGCCAGCAGCTTCCGACAGAATTCTAATTCACCCCTCCACTTT	CASSFRQNSNSPLHF
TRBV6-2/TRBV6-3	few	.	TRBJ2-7	TGTGCCAGCAGTTACTTCCCAGAGAGGATAGGGTACGAGCAGTACTTC	CASSYFPERIGYEQYF
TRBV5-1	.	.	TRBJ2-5	TGCGCCAGCGCACAGGGCCAAGAGACCCAGTACTTC	CASAQGQETQYF
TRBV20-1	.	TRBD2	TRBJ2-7	TGCAGTGCTCCACGGACTAGCGGCTACGAGCAGTACTTC	CSAPRTSGYEQYF
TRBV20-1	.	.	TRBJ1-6	TGCAGTGCTGGACTGATTATTAGGGCCTATAATTCACCCCTCCACTTT	CSAGLIIRAYNSPLHF
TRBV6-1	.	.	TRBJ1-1	TGTGCCAGCAGTGACAGGGCCTACACTGAAGCTTTCTTT	CASSDRAYTEAFF
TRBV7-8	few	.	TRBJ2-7	TGTGCCAGCAGCTCCCCTGGGAACTACGAGCAGTACTTC	CASSSPGNYEQYF
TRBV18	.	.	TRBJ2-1	TGTGCCAGCTCACCGCGCCACGGTGGGGAGCAGTTCTTC	CASSPRHGGEQFF
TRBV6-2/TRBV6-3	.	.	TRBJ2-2	TGTGCCAGCAGTCACATCGGGGAGCTGTTTTTT	CASSHIGELFF
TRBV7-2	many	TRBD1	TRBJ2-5	TGTGCCAGCAGCCCCAGGGACAGGGTGGGGACCCAGTACTTC	CASSPRDRVGTQYF
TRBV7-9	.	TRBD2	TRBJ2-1	TGTGCCAGCAGCCCCCCAGCGGGGTTGTCCTACAATGAGCAGTTCTTC	CASSPPAGLSYNEQFF
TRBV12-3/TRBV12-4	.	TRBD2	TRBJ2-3	TGTGCCAGCAGTTCACAAGTAAAGCGACTAGCGGGAGCCTCTAGCACAGATACGCAGTATTTT	CASSSQVKRLAGASSTDTQYF
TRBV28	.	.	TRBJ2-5	TGTGCCAGCAGTTACGGCAGGGCCGAGACCCAGTACTTC	CASSYGRAETQYF
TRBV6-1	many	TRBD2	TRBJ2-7	TGTGCCAGCATCCAGCGGGAATACGAGCAGTACTTC	CASIQREYEQYF
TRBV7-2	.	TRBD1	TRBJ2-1	TGTGCCAGCGGAGGGGACAGGGGGGCATTTGAGCAGTTCTTC	CASGGDRGAFEQFF
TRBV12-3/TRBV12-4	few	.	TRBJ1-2	TGTGCCAGCAGTTTAGCAGGGGTGTCTAACTATGGCTACACCTTC	CASSLAGVSNYGYTF
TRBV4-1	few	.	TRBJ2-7	TGCGCCAGCAGCCAACTCGCCTCAGCCGAGCAGTACTTC	CASSQLASAEQYF
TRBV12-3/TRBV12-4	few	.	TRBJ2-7	TGTGCCAGCAGTTTTAATCGGTCACCCTACGAGCAGTACTTC	CASSFNRSPYEQYF